The 32 T cell receptor beta chains below come from one sample, sequenced in a study of Ad26.COV2.S vaccination and SARS-CoV-2 variants. Assay: immunoSEQ multiplex PCR; the TCRdb copy retains only in-frame clones and omits some. Of approximately 350,000 clones listed, 83% are singletons. Treatment in this sample: over 15 received Ad26.COV2.S at low or high dose, single or two shots; roughly 5 received placebo; per-sample allocation not given. On day 63 after the first injection, vaccine and placebo recipients gave samples. This material consisted of peripheral blood, taken in a trial of Ad26.COV2.S vaccine versus placebo. Source of these receptors: a person aged 18-65 years who received the Ad26.COV2.S COVID-19 vaccine or a placebo.

In its sample, this clone was seen a few times. The J gene is TRBJ2-3, the V gene TRBV5-4; no reliable D call. CDR1 and CDR2 (germline): SGHNT, YYREEE (reference sequence). CDR3 length equals 13 residues. V was cut by 2 bases and J by 5 bases, with 9 bases left in between. The CDR3: CASSLKGQDTQYF. The CDR3 DNA sequence: TGTGCCAGCAGCTTAAAGGGTCAAGATACGCAGTATTTT.

The chain couples TRBV11-3 to TRBJ2-7, with 8 positions matching TRBD1. Germline CDR1 is SGHNT and CDR2 is YENEEA. V trimming: 2 bases; J trimming: 2 bases; junction bases outside the gene matches: 8. CDR3 length: 16 amino acids. The CDR3 region has the DNA TGTGCCAGCAGCTTAAGTTTCCGGGACAGGACCTACGAGCAGTACTTC. It is translated as CASSLSFRDRTYEQYF.

This chain uses TRBV3-1 (or the pseudogene TRBV3-2) with TRBJ2-7; 9 nucleotides match TRBD1. The ends lost 4 bases at V and 12 bases at J; junction bases unmatched: 4. CDR3 length: 11 residues. Per the germline V gene, CDR1 is LGHDT and CDR2 is YNNKEL (reference sequence). This chain's CDR3 is CASSPGQGLYF. The CDR3 DNA is TGTGCCAGCAGCCCCGGACAGGGGTTGTACTTC.

This clone came up once. This rearrangement joins TRBV16 to TRBJ2-2, with unresolved D. CDR3 size: 16 residues. The V gene's germline CDR1 is KGHSY and CDR2 FQNENV. The ends were cut back, 4 bases at V and 5 bases at J, with 17 bases in the middle. This CDR3 reads CASSRSHVTGTGELFF. CDR3 in DNA: TGTGCCAGCAGCCGTTCTCATGTGACGGGTACCGGGGAGCTGTTTTTT.

V is TRBV27 and J is TRBJ1-1; D uncertain. The V and J ends lost 1 base and 7 bases respectively, with 7 bases between them. The CDR3 length is 12 residues. The germline gives CDR1 MNHEY, CDR2 SMNVEV (reference sequence). CDR3 protein: CASSLLGGEAFF. In nucleotides, the CDR3 is TGTGCCAGCAGTTTATTGGGCGGTGAAGCTTTCTTT.

V gene TRBV7-2 combines with J gene TRBJ2-3, with D perhaps matching TRBD1 (6 bases). The CDR3 spans 12 residues. Germline values: CDR1 SGHTA, CDR2 FQGNSA. V was cut by 3 bases and J by 7 bases, with 8 bases left in between. The CDR3 sequence is CASSFQGNTQYF. For the CDR3, the DNA is TGTGCCAGCAGCTTTCAGGGGAATACGCAGTATTTT.

V gene TRBV9 combines with J gene TRBJ1-3; 9 bases match TRBD1. With V trimmed by 3 bases and J by 3 bases, 7 bases remained unmatched. Per the germline V gene, CDR1 is SGDLS and CDR2 is YYNGEE. There are 16 residues in the CDR3. The DNA for the CDR3 is TGTGCCAGCAGCGGGGACAGGGAAGGTGTTGGAAACACCATATATTTT. Protein: CASSGDREGVGNTIYF. Variable domain in full (rest from reference TRBV9 and TRBJ1-3): DSGVTQTPKHLITATGQRVTLRCSPRSGDLSVYWYQQSLDQGLQFLIQYYNGEERAKGNILERFSAQQFPDLHSELNLSSLELGDSALYFCASSGDREGVGNTIYFGEGSWLTVV.

The chain has TRBV2 and TRBJ2-1; TRBD2 agrees at 7 bases. The V gene end was trimmed by 7 bases and the J gene end by 10 bases; junction bases not matched to a gene: 13. Looked up from germline, CDR1 is SNHLY and CDR2 is FYNNEI. CDR3 length: 14 amino acids. CDR3 in DNA: TGTGCCAGCAAACTGGTCAGCGGGGCTCAAGAGCAGTTCTTC. It yields the protein CASKLVSGAQEQFF.

The V gene is TRBV28, the J gene TRBJ1-5; 7 nucleotides line up with TRBD1. The germline V gene has CDR1 MDHEN and CDR2 SYDVKM. The CDR3 has 12 residues. The V gene end was trimmed by 6 bases and the J gene end by 11 bases; junction bases not matched to a gene: 7. The CDR3 sequence: CASSLGGKAQHF. The CDR3 DNA is TGTGCCAGCAGCCTAGGGGGCAAGGCCCAGCATTTT.

This clone occurred once. The chain couples TRBV19 to TRBJ2-3, with D possibly TRBD2 on 5 matching bases. This CDR3 spans 14 amino acids. Trimming removed 4 bases from V and 5 bases from J, with 13 bases in between. Germline values: CDR1 LNHDA, CDR2 SQIVND (reference sequence). As DNA, the CDR3 is TGTGCCAGTAGTAGCGGAAACGAGGGAGATACGCAGTATTTT. This codes for CASSSGNEGDTQYF.

The rearrangement links TRBV4-2 to TRBJ2-6; D is possibly TRBD2 (7 bases). Germline V gene data show CDR1 as LGHNA and CDR2 as YNFKEQ. V dropped 0 bases and J dropped 2 bases, with 11 bases sitting between them. The CDR3 runs to 17 residues. CDR3 DNA: TGTGCCAGCAGCCAAGAAAAGCGGGACACTGGGGCCAACGTCCTGACTTTC. Translating gives CASSQEKRDTGANVLTF.

V and J are TRBV6-5 and TRBJ1-2; 7 bases line up with TRBD1. The germline CDR1 and CDR2 sequences are MNHEY and SVGAGI. The CDR3 is 15 amino acids. Unmatched junction bases numbered 6, after V lost 1 base and J lost 4 bases. The CDR3 loop is CASSYLGGAGYGYTF. CDR3 sequence (DNA): TGTGCCAGCAGTTACTTAGGGGGCGCGGGCTATGGCTACACCTTC.

This chain joins TRBV2 and TRBJ2-1, with D hard to call. V lost 4 bases and J lost 8, with 12 bases in between. Germline CDR1 reads SNHLY; CDR2 reads FYNNEI. CDR3 length equals 13 residues. The CDR3 loop reads CASSVTYVYEQFF. CDR3 in DNA: TGTGCCAGCAGTGTGACATATGTATATGAGCAGTTCTTC.

V and J are TRBV19 and TRBJ1-6; 7 positions match TRBD1. The length of the CDR3 is 14 residues. J lost 5 bases, V lost 6 bases, and 4 bases had no gene match. Germline V gives CDR1 LNHDA, CDR2 SQIVND (reference sequence). The CDR3 DNA reads as TGTGCCAGTAGCGGGACAGCGAATAATTCACCCCTCCACTTT. This sequence encodes CASSGTANNSPLHF.

The genes are TRBV12-5 and TRBJ1-5; a possible D gene is TRBD1 (6 bases). The length of the CDR3 is 15 residues. Germline-derived CDR1 and CDR2 are LGHNT and FRNRAP. The V end lost 0 bases, the J end lost 5 bases, and 11 bases lay between the germline ends. CDR3 DNA sequence: TGTGCTAGTGGTTTGGTAACAGGGTCGGATCAGCCCCAGCATTTT. Amino acid sequence: CASGLVTGSDQPQHF.

This clone was detected only once. The rearrangement links TRBV15 to TRBJ1-2; TRBD1 might be the D (6 bases). The CDR3 totals 17 residues. With 0 bases removed from V and 4 bases from J, the gap between germline ends came to 18 bases. Germline V gene sequence: CDR1 LNHNV, CDR2 YYDKDF (reference sequence). CDR3 protein: CATSRDPRQGSRYGYTF. The CDR3 region has the DNA TGTGCCACCAGCAGAGATCCCCGGCAGGGGTCTCGCTATGGCTACACCTTC.

The V and J genes are TRBV6-5 and TRBJ1-1; D possibly corresponds to TRBD1 (5 bases). Germline V lookup: CDR1 MNHEY, CDR2 SVGAGI. The V and J ends lost 5 bases and 1 base respectively, with 14 bases between them. CDR3 length: 15 residues. The CDR3 spells CASSRQSQPNTEAFF. CDR3 coding DNA: TGTGCCAGCAGTAGACAGTCCCAGCCGAACACTGAAGCTTTCTTT.

The chain couples TRBV5-5 to TRBJ2-2, with 7 bases identical to TRBD1. V trimming: 2 bases; J trimming: 5 bases; junction bases outside the gene matches: 0. Germline CDR1 is SGHKS and CDR2 is YYEKEE (reference sequence). The CDR3 has 13 amino acids. The CDR3: CASSLQGTGELFF. For the CDR3, the DNA is TGTGCCAGCAGCTTACAGGGGACCGGGGAGCTGTTTTTT.

The J gene is TRBJ2-1, the V gene TRBV15; 8 nucleotides line up with TRBD1. CDR1 is LNHNV and CDR2 is YYDKDF in the germline V gene (reference sequence). V was clipped by 0 bases and J by 7 bases; unmatched bases: 11. CDR3 length: 17 amino acids. The DNA for the CDR3 is TGTGCCACCAGCAGAGATCGTACGGACAGGGTGAGGAATGAGCAGTTCTTC. Translating it yields CATSRDRTDRVRNEQFF.

V is TRBV6-6 and J is TRBJ2-7; D might be TRBD2 (5 bases). V shed 4 bases and J shed 0 bases, with 7 bases lying between them. The germline V gene has CDR1 MNHNY and CDR2 SVGAGI (reference sequence). The CDR3 has 13 residues. The chain's CDR3 is CASSLGSSYEQYF. CDR3 DNA sequence: TGTGCCAGCAGTTTAGGGAGCTCCTACGAGCAGTACTTC.

V gene TRBV6-5 combines with J gene TRBJ1-1; D is unclear. The germline CDR1 and CDR2 sequences are MNHEY and SVGAGI. V dropped 3 bases and J dropped 1 base, with 12 bases sitting between them. The CDR3 spans 15 residues. The CDR3 here is CASSYQVTGNTEAFF. The CDR3 DNA sequence: TGTGCCAGCAGTTATCAGGTAACCGGGAACACTGAAGCTTTCTTT.

The V and J genes are TRBV29-1 and TRBJ1-5; D is unresolved. CDR1 is SQVTM and CDR2 is ANQGSEA in the germline V gene. Trimming stripped 4 bases from V and 6 bases from J, with 16 bases between. The CDR3 consists of 14 residues. The CDR3 bases are TGCAGCGTTGGGGCAGGTGAACGGGGTCAGCCCCAGCATTTT. Residues: CSVGAGERGQPQHF.

The rearrangement uses TRBV5-1 and TRBJ1-1, with TRBD1 as a possible D gene (5 bases). V dropped 4 bases and J dropped 4 bases, with 14 bases sitting between them. The germline CDR1 and CDR2 sequences are SGHRS and YFSETQ. This CDR3 spans 14 amino acids. CDR3 in amino acids: CASSPRVRGTEAFF. In DNA form, the CDR3 reads TGCGCCAGCAGCCCCAGGGTACGGGGCACTGAAGCTTTCTTT.

J is TRBJ2-7 and V is TRBV3-1 (or the pseudogene TRBV3-2); D unresolved. Trimming left V 2 bases short and J 5 bases short, with 13 bases between. This CDR3 is 14 amino acids long. Per the germline V gene, CDR1 is LGHDT and CDR2 is YNNKEL (reference sequence). CDR3 DNA sequence: TGTGCCAGCAGCCAATTAAGGGATAGAAACGAGCAGTACTTC. As protein: CASSQLRDRNEQYF.

This clone has only one observation. The chain is built from TRBV3-1 (or the pseudogene TRBV3-2) and TRBJ2-7; 8 bases agree with TRBD1. J was trimmed by 3 bases and V by 3 bases; bases with no gene match: 4. The CDR3 spans 14 residues. Germline V gene sequence: CDR1 LGHDT, CDR2 YNNKEL (reference sequence). CDR3 sequence: CASSQFTGGYEQYF. CDR3 nucleotide sequence: TGTGCCAGCAGCCAGTTTACAGGGGGCTACGAGCAGTACTTC.

This chain joins TRBV6-5 and TRBJ2-5, with D unclear. The CDR3 is 12 amino acids. CDR1 is MNHEY, CDR2 SVGAGI, per germline. V dropped 10 bases and J dropped 5 bases, with 14 bases sitting between them. CDR3 loop: CAIGPSGETQYF. The CDR3 DNA reads as TGTGCCATCGGGCCCTCCGGTGAGACCCAGTACTTC.

This chain joins TRBV15 and TRBJ1-1; D call uncertain. CDR3 size: 15 residues. The ends were cut back, 1 base at V and 1 base at J, with 10 bases in the middle. The germline V gene encodes CDR1 LNHNV and CDR2 YYDKDF (reference sequence). The CDR3 is CATSRGDVGNTEAFF. CDR3 nucleotide sequence: TGTGCCACCAGCAGAGGGGATGTGGGGAACACTGAAGCTTTCTTT.

The J gene is TRBJ2-1, the V gene TRBV10-3, with 7 positions matching TRBD1. J gave up 4 bases and V 4 bases, and 7 bases lay outside the gene matches. Germline V gene data show CDR1 as ENHRY and CDR2 as SYGVKD. CDR3 length equals 15 residues. The CDR3 here is CAISGPGQKYNEQFF. The DNA of the CDR3 is TGTGCCATCAGTGGACCGGGACAGAAGTACAATGAGCAGTTCTTC.

The chain couples TRBV9 to TRBJ2-3, with 8 bases lining up with TRBD1. The CDR3 runs to 13 residues. The ends lost 3 bases at V and 5 bases at J; junction bases unmatched: 2. CDR1 and CDR2 from the germline V gene are SGDLS and YYNGEE. The CDR3, as DNA: TGTGCCAGCAGCGACGGGACAGGAGATACGCAGTATTTT. It is translated as CASSDGTGDTQYF.

Only one count was recorded for this clone. The chain is built from TRBV6-5 and TRBJ2-2; D remains unclear. This CDR3 has 13 residues. Trimming removed 5 bases at V and 7 bases at J, with 11 bases between. Germline-derived CDR1 and CDR2 are MNHEY and SVGAGI. CDR3 sequence reads: CASSTRTLGELFF. CDR3 sequence (DNA): TGTGCCAGCAGTACCCGGACCCTCGGGGAGCTGTTTTTT.

A single count supports this clone. The chain has TRBV5-5 and TRBJ1-1, with TRBD1 identical over 9 bases. This CDR3 comprises 15 residues. The junction had 7 bases not matched to a gene; V was cut back by 3 bases and J by 4 bases. Germline V gene data show CDR1 as SGHKS and CDR2 as YYEKEE (reference sequence). The CDR3 loop reads CASSSAGQGSTEAFF. CDR3 coding DNA: TGTGCCAGCAGCTCCGCGGGACAGGGTAGCACTGAAGCTTTCTTT.

The V gene is TRBV27, the J gene TRBJ2-7; D may match TRBD1 or TRBD2 (5 bases each). V dropped 3 bases and J dropped 4 bases, with 16 bases sitting between them. The germline V gene encodes CDR1 MNHEY and CDR2 SMNVEV (reference sequence). The CDR3 is 15 residues long. CDR3 coding DNA: TGTGCCAGCAGTTTGGCGCACGGGGCTTTTTACGAGCAGTACTTC. This encodes CASSLAHGAFYEQYF.